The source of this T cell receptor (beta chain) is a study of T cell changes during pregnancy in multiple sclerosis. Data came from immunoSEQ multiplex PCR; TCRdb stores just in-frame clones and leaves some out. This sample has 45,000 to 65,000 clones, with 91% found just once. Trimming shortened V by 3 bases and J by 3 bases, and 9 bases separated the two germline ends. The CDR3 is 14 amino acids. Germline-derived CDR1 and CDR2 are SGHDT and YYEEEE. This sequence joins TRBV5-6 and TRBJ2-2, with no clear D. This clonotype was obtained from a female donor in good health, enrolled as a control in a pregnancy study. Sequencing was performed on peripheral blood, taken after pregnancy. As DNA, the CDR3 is TGTGCCAGCAGCTATGGTAGTCACACCGGGGAGCTGTTTTTT. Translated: CASSYGSHTGELFF.